The clone carrying this T cell receptor (beta chain) has just one count. Its specificity is not known. The CDR3 end shows no conserved phenylalanine or tryptophan, and so a read error is likely. This entry is derived from a study of tumor and adjacent non-tumor tissue in lung cancer. Study-wide results and limits: Significantly higher TCR diversity was found in tumor than normal lung. Top 100 clones took a larger repertoire share in normal lung.

No cell sorting was done before RNA was extracted from the tissue. More than 3 cm separated this lung sample from the edge of the tumor. Between August and November 2014, newly diagnosed, chemotherapy-naive lung cancer patients underwent thoracic surgery in China. TCRbeta libraries were built with three rounds of nested PCR, modified from ARM-PCR. In TCRdb, the multiplex PCR reads were re-called with MiXCR into one record per CDR3 protein. Of about 48,000 distinct CDR3 sequences listed, around 67% were seen once; the top ten hold around 28%. This sequence was found in a woman aged 70-85 years with non-small cell lung cancer. Specimen: distant non-tumor lung tissue.

The CDR3 DNA sequence: TGTGCCAGCAGTCTCTTAGAGGGGCGACACTCTGGGGCCAACGTCCTGACTTTA. Translating gives CASSLLEGRHSGANVLTL. The chain combines TRBV28 with TRBJ2-6, with D possibly being TRBD1 or TRBD2 (5 bases each). Trimming took 5 bases from V and 0 from J, leaving 17 bases between them. Germline V gene lookup returns CDR1 MDHEN and CDR2 SYDVKM. The CDR3 contains 18 residues.